This entry is about one T cell receptor beta chain. The data were obtained in a study of blood T cell repertoires in COVID-19. Some clones are missing from TCRdb's copy, which holds only in-frame ones; the method was immunoSEQ multiplex PCR. Among a few hundred thousand clones, about 88% were seen once, and the ten largest hold roughly 1.4%. The germline V gene has CDR1 MNHNS and CDR2 SASEGT. The V and J ends lost 3 bases and 3 bases respectively, with 9 bases between them. The CDR3 has 14 amino acids. The rearrangement links TRBV6-1 to TRBJ1-5; D is uncertain. The clonotype originates from a woman under 30 who had been exposed to COVID-19. What was sequenced was PBMCs or T cells enriched from blood (not recorded which). CDR3 residues: CASSDVGLNQPQHF. CDR3 nucleotide sequence: TGTGCCAGCAGTGATGTGGGCCTCAATCAGCCCCAGCATTTT.